This entry lists 29 T cell receptor beta chains sequenced from one sample in a study of blood T cell repertoires in COVID-19. Some clones are missing from TCRdb's copy, which holds only in-frame ones; the method was immunoSEQ multiplex PCR. The data hold 150,000 to 190,000 clones, with about 80% observed a single time. Input material: PBMCs or T cells enriched from blood (not recorded which). These receptors came from a man aged 50 to 59 who had recovered from COVID-19.

Only a few counts were recorded for this clone. The J gene is TRBJ1-2, the V gene TRBV21-1; the D call TRBD1 from the table was never checked on the DNA. TRBV21-1 is a pseudogene segment. The CDR3 contains 17 residues. CDR3 region: CASSKFWSGGSNYGYTF. For the CDR3, the DNA is TGTGCCAGCAGCAAATTCTGGTCAGGGGGATCTAACTATGGCTACACCTTC.

The chain has TRBV7-2 and TRBJ1-5, with TRBD1 as a possible D gene (5 bases). Germline CDR1 and CDR2: SGHTA and FQGNSA. Trimming pared 5 bases from V and 0 bases from J, leaving 8 bases between. The length of the CDR3 is 14 residues. The CDR3 is CASSPGNSNQPQHF. Here the CDR3 DNA reads TGTGCCAGCAGCCCAGGGAATAGCAATCAGCCCCAGCATTTT. The whole variable domain, remainder taken from reference TRBV7-2 and TRBJ1-5, is GAGVSQSPSNKVTEKGKDVELRCDPISGHTALYWYRQSLGQGLEFLIYFQGNSAPDKSGLPSDRFSAERTGGSVSTLTIQRTQQEDSAVYLCASSPGNSNQPQHFGDGTRLSIL.

The chain is built from TRBV19 and TRBJ2-1; 9 nucleotides align to TRBD2. The V gene end was trimmed by 1 base and the J gene end by 2 bases; junction bases not matched to a gene: 3. Germline assignment: CDR1 LNHDA and CDR2 SQIVND (reference sequence). This CDR3 region has 16 residues. CDR3 in amino acids: CASSIGASGAYNEQFF. The CDR3 nucleotides are TGTGCCAGTAGTATAGGAGCTAGCGGGGCCTACAATGAGCAGTTCTTC.

This CDR3 reads CASSPSGGDGAYEQYF. CDR3 bases: TGTGCCAGCAGCCCCTCGGGGGGGGATGGGGCCTACGAGCAGTACTTC. V gene TRBV4-2 combines with J gene TRBJ2-7; 8 bases line up with TRBD2. Germline trimming cut 4 bases from V and 2 bases from J; bases unmatched to any gene: 10. Germline V gene lookup returns CDR1 LGHNA and CDR2 YNFKEQ. This CDR3 region has 16 residues.

This clone has at least ten counts. This chain uses TRBV15 with TRBJ2-7; TRBD2 matches at 7 bases. Trimming at V came to 5 bases and at J to 5 bases, leaving 6 bases not matched to a gene. The CDR3 contains 13 residues. Germline V gene lookup returns CDR1 LNHNV and CDR2 YYDKDF (reference sequence). In nucleotides, the CDR3 is TGTGCCACCAGCCATAGCGGGTACGACGAGCAGTACTTC. Its translation is CATSHSGYDEQYF.

The chain has TRBV25-1 and TRBJ2-2; D possibly corresponds to TRBD1 (6 bases). Germline CDR1 MGHDK, CDR2 SYGVNS. The CDR3 has 15 residues. The V and J ends lost 2 bases and 2 bases respectively, with 9 bases between them. CDR3 coding DNA: TGTGCCAGCAGTGAAACAGGGATAAACACCGGGGAGCTGTTTTTT. It codes for CASSETGINTGELFF. Supplemented by reference TRBV25-1 and TRBJ2-2, the full variable domain reads EADIYQTPRYLVIGTGKKITLECSQTMGHDKMYWYQQDPGMELHLIHYSYGVNSTEKGDLSSESTVSRIRTEHFPLTLESARPSHTSQYLCASSETGINTGELFFGEGSRLTVL.

The rearrangement joins TRBV18 to TRBJ1-2; 9 bases line up with TRBD1. In germline, CDR1 is KGHSH, CDR2 LQKENI. J lost 5 bases, V lost 4 bases, and 5 bases had no gene match. The CDR3 covers 14 residues. CDR3 sequence: CASSLRTGEYGYTF. DNA for the CDR3: TGTGCCAGCTCACTCCGGACAGGGGAATATGGCTACACCTTC.

The V and J genes are TRBV4-2 and TRBJ2-5; D is possibly TRBD2 (6 bases). Trimming pared 0 bases from V and 2 bases from J, leaving 16 bases between. Germline V gene data show CDR1 as LGHNA and CDR2 as YNFKEQ. The CDR3 length is 17 residues. CDR3 sequence: CASSQDLLGTAQETQYF. The CDR3 nucleotides are TGTGCCAGCAGCCAAGATCTCCTAGGGACTGCGCAAGAGACCCAGTACTTC.

This chain joins TRBV18 and TRBJ1-2; tentative D call: TRBD1 (6 bases). V lost 2 bases to trimming and J lost 5 bases, with 18 bases between them. The CDR3 extends over 16 amino acids. CDR1 is KGHSH, CDR2 LQKENI, per germline. CDR3 DNA: TGTGCCAGCTCACCAACGGACAGCCACAATCCGTATGGCTACACCTTC. It codes for CASSPTDSHNPYGYTF.

V gene TRBV5-8 combines with J gene TRBJ2-6; the D gene is possibly TRBD2 (5 bases). Trimming stripped 4 bases from V and 0 bases from J, with 11 bases between. The V gene's germline CDR1 is SGHTS and CDR2 YDEGEE. CDR3 length: 16 amino acids. CDR3 sequence reads: CASSRVRGSGANVLTF. CDR3 sequence (DNA): TGTGCCAGCAGCCGAGTTCGGGGCTCTGGGGCCAACGTCCTGACTTTC.

The chain joins TRBV4-2 to TRBJ1-4, with TRBD1 matching over 7 bases. The CDR3 runs to 15 residues. CDR1 and CDR2 (germline): LGHNA, YNFKEQ. Trimming took 4 bases from V and 3 from J; bases not matched to a gene: 5. The CDR3: CASSPGQRANEKLFF. CDR3 DNA: TGTGCCAGCAGCCCGGGACAGCGAGCTAATGAAAAACTGTTTTTT.

The V call is TRBV3-1 (or the pseudogene TRBV3-2), the J call TRBJ2-7, with D tentatively TRBD2 (6 bases). The V end was cut by 4 bases, the J end by 9 bases, with 31 bases between. Germline V gene sequence: CDR1 LGHDT, CDR2 YNNKEL (reference sequence). The CDR3 sequence is 18 residues long. The DNA for the CDR3 is TGTGCCAGCAGCCCCCTTATTCAGGGTGCGGGACCACTCTCGCGGCAGTACTTC. Protein sequence: CASSPLIQGAGPLSRQYF.

V is TRBV19 and J is TRBJ2-3; D remains unclear. The CDR3 is 16 amino acids. The V end lost 1 base, the J end lost 0 bases, and 11 bases lay between the germline ends. Germline V CDR1 and CDR2: LNHDA, SQIVND (reference sequence). CDR3 coding DNA: TGTGCCAGTAGTATAGCCCCCGGGTATAGCACAGATACGCAGTATTTT. This codes for CASSIAPGYSTDTQYF.

V gene TRBV7-3 combines with J gene TRBJ2-3; 8 bases line up with TRBD2. The CDR3 has 15 residues. Germline V CDR1 and CDR2: SGHTA, FQGTGA. The ends lost 3 bases at V and 1 base at J; junction bases unmatched: 3. The CDR3 reads CASSFTSGRTDTQYF. In DNA form, the CDR3 reads TGTGCCAGCAGCTTTACTAGCGGACGCACAGATACGCAGTATTTT.

The chain combines TRBV6-5 with TRBJ1-4; possibly TRBD1 for D (5 bases). CDR1 is MNHEY, CDR2 SVGAGI, per germline. V was trimmed by 2 bases and J by 5 bases, leaving 12 bases between them. This CDR3 region has 15 residues. CDR3 region: CASSYASGPNEKLFF. DNA for the CDR3: TGTGCCAGCAGTTACGCTTCAGGGCCAAATGAAAAACTGTTTTTT.

The chain uses TRBV4-2 and TRBJ2-5; 12 positions match TRBD2. The CDR3 length is 17 residues. V lost 0 bases to trimming and J lost 3 bases; unmatched junction nucleotides: 5. Germline lookup yields CDR1 LGHNA and CDR2 YNFKEQ. The DNA of the CDR3 is TGTGCCAGCAGCCAAGATCCGGCTAGCGGGGGGGAAGAGACCCAGTACTTC. Protein sequence: CASSQDPASGGEETQYF.

The chain has TRBV19 and TRBJ1-2, with 12 bases that match TRBD1. The CDR3 totals 16 residues. Germline CDR1 is LNHDA and CDR2 is SQIVND (reference sequence). J was trimmed by 5 bases and V by 4 bases; bases with no gene match: 8. CDR3 region: CASSSNRDRGLYGYTF. Here the CDR3 DNA reads TGTGCCAGTAGTAGTAACAGGGACAGGGGGCTTTATGGCTACACCTTC.

The chain links TRBV5-8 to TRBJ2-5; D is possibly TRBD1 (6 bases). V was cut by 4 bases and J by 0 bases, with 10 bases left in between. This CDR3 comprises 14 residues. The germline V gene encodes CDR1 SGHTS and CDR2 YDEGEE. The CDR3 nucleotides read TGTGCCAGCAGCAGACGGACAGACCAAGAGACCCAGTACTTC. Protein sequence: CASSRRTDQETQYF.

The chain combines TRBV2 with TRBJ2-3, with D maybe TRBD1 (6 bases). Deletions cut 4 bases from V and 1 base from J, with 12 bases between. The CDR3 sequence is 15 residues long. Germline CDR1 reads SNHLY; CDR2 reads FYNNEI. The CDR3 loop is CASSVQGRGTDTQYF. The CDR3 nucleotides read TGTGCCAGCAGTGTGCAGGGGCGGGGCACAGATACGCAGTATTTT.

The chain carries TRBV2 and TRBJ1-2, with a weak D call TRBD1 (5 bases). Germline V gives CDR1 SNHLY, CDR2 FYNNEI. Trimming cost V 7 bases and J 5 bases, with 11 bases left between them. This CDR3 comprises 12 residues. This CDR3 is CASTREVYGYTF. CDR3 sequence (DNA): TGTGCCAGCACCAGGGAGGTTTATGGCTACACCTTC.

The rearrangement joins TRBV5-5 to TRBJ2-3; weak D call: TRBD2 (7 bases). The germline CDR1 and CDR2 sequences are SGHKS and YYEKEE (reference sequence). This CDR3 is 14 amino acids long. V lost 4 bases to trimming and J lost 4 bases, with 13 bases between them. The CDR3 sequence: CASSLRGAADTQYF. As DNA, the CDR3 is TGTGCCAGCAGCCTTCGGGGGGCTGCAGATACGCAGTATTTT.

This chain connects TRBV9 to TRBJ1-2; 10 bases match TRBD1. The CDR3 length is 16 residues. Germline CDR1 reads SGDLS; CDR2 reads YYNGEE. Trimming cost V 4 bases and J 8 bases; bases outside gene matches: 14. The CDR3 loop is CASSPLSDRGPEGYTF. In DNA, the CDR3 is TGTGCCAGCAGCCCATTATCAGACAGGGGGCCGGAAGGCTACACCTTC.

The CDR3 reads CASSSQGMSGYTF. In DNA form, the CDR3 reads TGTGCCAGCAGTTCGCAGGGTATGTCTGGCTACACCTTC. The rearrangement uses TRBV5-4 and TRBJ1-2; a possible D gene is TRBD1 (5 bases). Germline assignment: CDR1 SGHNT and CDR2 YYREEE (reference sequence). The CDR3 covers 13 residues. V was shortened by 5 bases and J by 7 bases, with 15 bases between the two germline ends.

The chain carries TRBV3-1 (or the pseudogene TRBV3-2) and TRBJ1-6; 7 bases align to TRBD1. The CDR3 consists of 14 residues. V was clipped by 4 bases and J by 9 bases; unmatched bases: 6. From germline, CDR1 is LGHDT and CDR2 YNNKEL (reference sequence). The CDR3 bases are TGTGCCAGCAGCCTCCAGGGGGAGAGTTCACCCCTCCACTTT. Translating gives CASSLQGESSPLHF.

V is TRBV11-2 and J is TRBJ2-1; the D is unclear. From germline, CDR1 is SGHAT and CDR2 FQNNGV. V lost 3 bases to trimming and J lost 9 bases, with 9 bases between them. The CDR3 is 12 amino acids. The CDR3 spells CASSLALREQFF. The CDR3 DNA is TGTGCCAGCAGCTTGGCCCTTCGTGAGCAGTTCTTC. Full variable domain (remainder filled in from reference TRBV11-2 and TRBJ2-1): EAGVAQSPRYKIIEKRQSVAFWCNPISGHATLYWYQQILGQGPKLLIQFQNNGVVDDSQLPKDRFSAERLKGVDSTLKIQPAKLEDSAVYLCASSLALREQFFGPGTRLTVL.

CDR3 coding DNA: TGTGCCAGCAGTGTCGGGGGGCCCAAAAACATTCAGTACTTC. It translates to CASSVGGPKNIQYF. The chain recombines TRBV2 with TRBJ2-4; the D gene is possibly TRBD2 (7 bases). V was trimmed by 4 bases and J by 2 bases, leaving 9 bases between them. Germline V gene sequence: CDR1 SNHLY, CDR2 FYNNEI. This CDR3 is built from 14 residues.

The chain combines TRBV10-3 with TRBJ1-2; 7 nucleotides line up with TRBD1. J was trimmed by 2 bases and V by 4 bases; bases with no gene match: 10. The CDR3 has 16 residues. Germline V lookup: CDR1 ENHRY, CDR2 SYGVKD. The CDR3 protein is CAISGTIQGNNYGYTF. DNA for the CDR3: TGTGCCATCAGTGGGACTATACAGGGGAACAACTATGGCTACACCTTC.

CDR3 bases: TGTGCCAGCAGTATGACAGGGAACTCCTACGAGCAGTACTTC. Translated, it gives CASSMTGNSYEQYF. The rearrangement links TRBV6-5 to TRBJ2-7; TRBD1 aligns across 7 bases. The germline V gene has CDR1 MNHEY and CDR2 SVGAGI. V lost 5 bases, J lost 0 bases, and 4 bases stayed unmatched. This CDR3 has 14 residues.

This chain joins TRBV6-5 and TRBJ2-3; the D is unclear. Germline V gives CDR1 MNHEY, CDR2 SVGAGI. Deletions cut 7 bases from V and 0 bases from J, with 11 bases between. The CDR3 sequence is 14 residues long. CDR3 amino acids: CASISSTSTDTQYF. The CDR3 DNA is TGTGCCAGCATCTCTAGTACTAGCACAGATACGCAGTATTTT.